One T cell receptor (beta chain) is described in this entry. Its antigen is still unknown. Unique molecular identifiers were used to barcode this TCRbeta library. TCRdb passed the PCR reads through MiXCR, listing each CDR3 protein once. The data contain around 500,000 distinct CDR3 sequences, 20% to 25% of them singletons. The data are from a study of T-cell reconstitution after alpha-beta-depleted transplantation in children. CDR1 and CDR2 (germline): LGHNA, YNFKEQ. The ends were cut back, 10 bases at V and 6 bases at J, with 22 bases in the middle. CDR3 length: 14 residues. Findings of the study overall: Newly produced T cells mostly accounted for T-cell counts and diversity one year post-transplant.

V usage is TRBV4-2 and J usage is TRBJ2-7; D gene unclear. Sample: PBMCs, mostly from graft donor cells, taken 360 days after TCRalphabeta/CD19-depleted stem cell transplant. This receptor was identified in a boy less than two years old who had a stem cell transplant for acute myeloid leukemia, so the T cells may come from the graft donor. CDR3 sequence: CAMGPGLLGIEQYV. CDR3 DNA: TGTGCCATGGGCCCCGGGCTCCTTGGGATCGAGCAGTACGTC.